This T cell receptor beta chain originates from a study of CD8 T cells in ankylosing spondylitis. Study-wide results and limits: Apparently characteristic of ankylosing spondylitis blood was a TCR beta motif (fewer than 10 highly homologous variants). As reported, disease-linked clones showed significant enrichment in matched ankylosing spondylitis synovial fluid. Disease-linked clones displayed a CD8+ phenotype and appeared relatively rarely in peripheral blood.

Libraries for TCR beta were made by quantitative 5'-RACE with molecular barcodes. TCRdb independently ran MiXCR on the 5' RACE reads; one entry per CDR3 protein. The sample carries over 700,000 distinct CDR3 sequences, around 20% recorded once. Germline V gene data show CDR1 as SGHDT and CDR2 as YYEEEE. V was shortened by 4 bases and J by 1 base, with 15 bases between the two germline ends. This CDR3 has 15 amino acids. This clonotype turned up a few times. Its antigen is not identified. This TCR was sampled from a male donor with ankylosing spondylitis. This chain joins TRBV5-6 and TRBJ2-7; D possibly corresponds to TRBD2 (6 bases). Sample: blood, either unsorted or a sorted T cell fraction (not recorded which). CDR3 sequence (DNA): TGTGCCAGCAGCAGCTCGGGACTCCTTTCCTACGAGCAGTACTTC. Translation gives CASSSSGLLSYEQYF.